Sequencing of this TCR beta chain was carried out in a study of monozygotic twins with inflammatory bowel disease. From its re-call of the 5' RACE reads, TCRdb lists each CDR3 protein once, without DNA. Its clone listing holds 200,000 to 250,000 distinct CDR3 sequences. Investigators extracted total RNA from whole blood and did not sort T cells. A note on this clonotype: Its antigen is not identified.

General observations from the study: TCRbeta diversity (inverse Simpson) was lower in IBD patients than in healthy co-twins.

The source is a human donor with ulcerative colitis or Crohn's disease, or a healthy co-twin of an affected twin (not recorded which). The specimen was blood.

The CDR3 loop is CASSIGSGPYNEQFF. The J gene is TRBJ2-1, the V gene TRBV19; TCRdb selects TRBD2, and the lack of DNA leaves this call unchecked. CDR1 LNHDA and CDR2 SQIVND come from the germline V gene (reference sequence). This CDR3 contains 15 residues.